This T cell receptor (beta chain) was retrieved from a study of metastatic and nonmetastatic thyroid tumors. Across the study: Repertoires of blood and of tissue (tumor or nodule) from malignant and benign thyroid patients were compared. General study findings and limits: For both blood and tumor, malignant thyroid tumors reportedly showed significantly higher TCR beta diversity than benign nodules did.

In the study's own analysis: What underpinned the distant-metastasis classifier for papillary thyroid cancer was the set of CDR3 differences across clinicopathological groups. TCRdb re-analyzed the PCR reads through MiXCR. TCRdb's processing, not the authors', yielded these V and J calls. The table shows 25,000 to 35,000 clones, with approximately 10% occurring only once. This CDR3 spans 15 amino acids. Deletions cut 5 bases from V and 3 bases from J, with 13 bases between. Germline CDR1 ENHRY, CDR2 SYGVKD. All patients were untreated before thyroid surgery. At least ten counts were recorded for this clone. The target antigen is unknown.

The sequence derives from a female donor with papillary thyroid cancer or a benign thyroid nodule (not recorded which). Some clones in this sample may be carry-over from other donors' samples. The sequenced sample was blood. V usage is TRBV10-3 and J usage is TRBJ1-4; D is perhaps TRBD1 (5 bases). The CDR3 loop is CAISRGAPANEKLFF. The CDR3, as DNA: TGTGCCATCAGTAGGGGTGCCCCAGCTAATGAAAAACTGTTTTTT.